The T cell receptor beta chain described here comes from a study of blood T cell repertoires in COVID-19. Study information: COVID-19 samples collected from the United States, Italy and Spain covered acute and convalescent phases.

How the authors handled the data: Nucleated cell number was recorded as an estimate derived from reference gene primer amplification. Method: immunoSEQ multiplex PCR; TCRdb's copy keeps in-frame clones and lacks some. The V and J calls and clone size were taken over from that table, and D and trimming were inferred from the DNA. This table holds 190,000 or so clones, about 85% found once. This CDR3 has 16 amino acids. From germline, CDR1 is MNHEY and CDR2 SVGEGT. Between the trimmed V and J ends, which lost 4 bases and 1 base, there was a span of 14 bases. Those enrolled in Seattle joined during active infection and were followed longitudinally afterward. In its sample, this clone was seen once.

The receptor comes from a man between 60 and 70 years old with COVID-19, enrolled during active disease. Input material: peripheral blood. The chain couples TRBV6-2 or TRBV6-3 to TRBJ2-4; D is perhaps TRBD2 (6 bases). The CDR3: CASSSGRQTAKNIQYF. Written as DNA, the CDR3 is TGTGCCAGCAGTTCAGGGAGGCAAACGGCCAAAAACATTCAGTACTTC.